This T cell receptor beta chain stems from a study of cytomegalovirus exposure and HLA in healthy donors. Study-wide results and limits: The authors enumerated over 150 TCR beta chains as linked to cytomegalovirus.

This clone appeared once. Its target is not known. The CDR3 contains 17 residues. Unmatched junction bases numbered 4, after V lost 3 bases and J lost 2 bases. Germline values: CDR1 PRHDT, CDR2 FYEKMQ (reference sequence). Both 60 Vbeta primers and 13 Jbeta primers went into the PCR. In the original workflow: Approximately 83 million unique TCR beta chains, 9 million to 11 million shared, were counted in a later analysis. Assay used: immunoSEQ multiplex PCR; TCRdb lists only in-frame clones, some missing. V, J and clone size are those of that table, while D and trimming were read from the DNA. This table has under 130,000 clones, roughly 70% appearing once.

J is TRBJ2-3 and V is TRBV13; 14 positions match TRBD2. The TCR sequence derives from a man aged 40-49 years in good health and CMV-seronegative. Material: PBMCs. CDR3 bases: TGTGCCAGCAGCTTCCGGACTAGCGGGGGGAACACAGATACGCAGTATTTT. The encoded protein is CASSFRTSGGNTDTQYF.